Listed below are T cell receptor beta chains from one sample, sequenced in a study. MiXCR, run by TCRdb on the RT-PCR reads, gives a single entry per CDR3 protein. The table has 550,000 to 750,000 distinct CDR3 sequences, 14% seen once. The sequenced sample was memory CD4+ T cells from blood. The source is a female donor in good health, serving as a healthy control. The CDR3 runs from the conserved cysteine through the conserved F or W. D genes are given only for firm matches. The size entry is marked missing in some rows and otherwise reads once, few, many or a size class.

cdr3_aa: CASSLDRTWIETQYF; cdr3_nt: TGTGCCAGCAGTTTAGACAGGACTTGGATAGAGACCCAGTACTTC; clone_size: few; j_call: TRBJ2-5; cdr3_length: 15; v_call: TRBV7-2; d_call: NA
cdr3_aa: CASSTDRASYEQYF; cdr3_nt: TGTGCCAGCAGCACCGACAGGGCCTCCTACGAGCAGTACTTC; clone_size: NA; j_call: TRBJ2-7; cdr3_length: 14; v_call: TRBV6-1; d_call: TRBD1
cdr3_aa: CASSLRGLSTDTQYF; cdr3_nt: TGTGCCAGCAGCTTAAGAGGGCTTTCCACAGATACGCAGTATTTT; clone_size: many; j_call: TRBJ2-3; cdr3_length: 15; v_call: TRBV7-3; d_call: NA
cdr3_aa: CSATSPQGNTDTQYF; cdr3_nt: TGCAGTGCTACCTCCCCCCAGGGGAACACAGATACGCAGTATTTT; clone_size: few; j_call: TRBJ2-3; cdr3_length: 15; v_call: TRBV20-1; d_call: NA
cdr3_aa: CASSLAKEGGAFF; cdr3_nt: TGTGCCAGCAGCTTGGCAAAGGAAGGGGGGGCTTTCTTT; clone_size: many; j_call: TRBJ1-1; cdr3_length: 13; v_call: TRBV5-4; d_call: NA
cdr3_aa: CASSLDWDSEAFF; cdr3_nt: TGTGCCAGCAGCTTAGATTGGGACAGTGAAGCTTTCTTT; clone_size: few; j_call: TRBJ1-1; cdr3_length: 13; v_call: TRBV7-2; d_call: TRBD1
cdr3_aa: CASRSADRQPQHF; cdr3_nt: TGTGCCAGCAGATCCGCGGATCGTCAGCCCCAGCATTTT; clone_size: many; j_call: TRBJ1-5; cdr3_length: 13; v_call: TRBV27; d_call: NA
cdr3_aa: CSANGLIREKLFF; cdr3_nt: TGCAGTGCTAACGGCTTAATTAGAGAAAAACTGTTTTTT; clone_size: few; j_call: TRBJ1-4; cdr3_length: 13; v_call: TRBV20-1; d_call: NA
cdr3_aa: CSARGGAGWYTEAFF; cdr3_nt: TGCAGTGCTAGAGGGGGGGCAGGGTGGTACACTGAAGCTTTCTTT; clone_size: few; j_call: TRBJ1-1; cdr3_length: 15; v_call: TRBV20-1; d_call: NA
cdr3_aa: CASAPGTSGRVIEQYF; cdr3_nt: TGTGCCAGCGCCCCCGGGACTAGCGGGAGGGTGATCGAGCAGTACTTC; clone_size: many; j_call: TRBJ2-7; cdr3_length: 16; v_call: TRBV6-2/TRBV6-3; d_call: TRBD2
cdr3_aa: CASSRDRNTDTQYF; cdr3_nt: TGTGCCAGCAGCCGGGACCGCAACACAGATACGCAGTATTTT; clone_size: NA; j_call: TRBJ2-3; cdr3_length: 14; v_call: TRBV11-2; d_call: NA
cdr3_aa: CASSYSSDGSYEQYF; cdr3_nt: TGTGCCAGCAGTTACTCGTCGGACGGTTCCTACGAGCAGTACTTC; clone_size: many; j_call: TRBJ2-7; cdr3_length: 15; v_call: TRBV6-5; d_call: NA
cdr3_aa: CASSSKDRGRMNEQFF; cdr3_nt: TGTGCCAGCAGCTCGAAAGACAGGGGGCGCATGAATGAGCAGTTCTTC; clone_size: NA; j_call: TRBJ2-1; cdr3_length: 16; v_call: TRBV7-2; d_call: TRBD1
cdr3_aa: CASSLAGDLSYEQYF; cdr3_nt: TGTGCCAGCAGTTTGGCAGGGGATTTGTCCTACGAGCAGTACTTC; clone_size: many; j_call: TRBJ2-7; cdr3_length: 15; v_call: TRBV7-6; d_call: NA
cdr3_aa: CASSEQGAGNTEAFF; cdr3_nt: TGTGCCAGCAGTGAACAGGGGGCGGGGAACACTGAAGCTTTCTTT; clone_size: NA; j_call: TRBJ1-1; cdr3_length: 15; v_call: TRBV2; d_call: TRBD1
cdr3_aa: CASSPSRAAYEQYF; cdr3_nt: TGTGCCAGCAGCCCTTCACGTGCTGCCTACGAGCAGTACTTC; clone_size: NA; j_call: TRBJ2-7; cdr3_length: 14; v_call: TRBV7-2; d_call: NA
cdr3_aa: CASSSQRTGGREQFF; cdr3_nt: TGTGCCAGCTCATCCCAGAGGACAGGGGGAAGGGAGCAGTTCTTC; clone_size: NA; j_call: TRBJ2-1; cdr3_length: 15; v_call: TRBV18; d_call: TRBD1
cdr3_aa: CASSLTIPLGYGYTF; cdr3_nt: TGTGCCAGCAGTTTAACCATCCCGCTCGGCTATGGCTACACCTTC; clone_size: once; j_call: TRBJ1-2; cdr3_length: 15; v_call: TRBV28; d_call: NA
cdr3_aa: CASSHRGLAGATGELFF; cdr3_nt: TGTGCCAGTAGCCATAGGGGACTAGCGGGAGCCACCGGGGAGCTGTTTTTT; clone_size: few; j_call: TRBJ2-2; cdr3_length: 17; v_call: TRBV19; d_call: TRBD2
cdr3_aa: CSASGRENIQYF; cdr3_nt: TGCAGTGCTAGTGGGAGGGAAAACATTCAGTACTTC; clone_size: many; j_call: TRBJ2-4; cdr3_length: 12; v_call: TRBV20-1; d_call: TRBD2
cdr3_aa: CASSPGGADLEAFF; cdr3_nt: TGTGCCAGCAGCCCGGGAGGGGCAGACCTTGAAGCTTTCTTT; clone_size: many; j_call: TRBJ1-1; cdr3_length: 14; v_call: TRBV9; d_call: NA
cdr3_aa: CASSLGPGQINSPLHF; cdr3_nt: TGCGCCAGCAGCTTGGGGCCGGGACAAATCAATTCACCCCTCCACTTT; clone_size: many; j_call: TRBJ1-6; cdr3_length: 16; v_call: TRBV5-1; d_call: NA
cdr3_aa: CASSPDRAGETQYF; cdr3_nt: TGTGCCAGCTCACCGGACAGGGCTGGCGAGACCCAGTACTTC; clone_size: NA; j_call: TRBJ2-5; cdr3_length: 14; v_call: TRBV18; d_call: TRBD1
cdr3_aa: CASNQLETQYF; cdr3_nt: TGTGCCAGCAACCAACTAGAGACCCAGTACTTC; clone_size: once; j_call: TRBJ2-5; cdr3_length: 11; v_call: TRBV6-1; d_call: NA